In this sample, the clone carrying this TCR beta chain turned up many times. TCRdb independently ran MiXCR on the 5' RACE reads; one entry per CDR3 protein. The sample records 200,000 to 300,000 distinct CDR3 sequences, 10% to 13% being singletons. These data come from a study of identical twins. From germline, CDR1 is SGHDN and CDR2 FVKESK. Trimming left V 3 bases short and J 3 bases short, with 18 bases between. The CDR3 has 16 amino acids. This clonotype was obtained from a man aged 50-60 years in good health. The chain has TRBV14 and TRBJ2-7; a weak D match, TRBD1 (5 bases). Source material: memory T cells sorted from blood. The CDR3 loop reads CASSQGRRGSDYEQYF. The DNA of the CDR3 is TGTGCCAGCAGCCAGGGGCGTAGGGGATCTGACTACGAGCAGTACTTC.